Reported below is one T cell receptor (beta chain). Sequencing was performed with immunoSEQ multiplex PCR; in TCRdb, only in-frame clones are kept and a portion is missing. The table lists roughly 160,000 clones, around 94% of them singletons. This entry is derived from a study of control samples from healthy donors and cancer patients. Germline loops: CDR1 LNHNV, CDR2 YYDKDF (reference sequence). The CDR3 spans 16 residues. The V segment lost 5 bases and the J segment 5 bases; nucleotides outside the gene matches: 14. The sequenced sample was PBMCs. J is TRBJ1-2 and V is TRBV15; 7 bases map to TRBD1. The receptor's source is a man aged 60 to 75 with colorectal cancer. Written as DNA, the CDR3 is TGTGCCACCAGCCTATCCACGGGACAGAAAATTTATGGCTACACCTTC. It codes for CATSLSTGQKIYGYTF. Looking up the rest from reference TRBV15 and TRBJ1-2 gives the full variable domain: DAMVIQNPRYQVTQFGKPVTLSCSQTLNHNVMYWYQQKSSQAPKLLFHYYDKDFNNEADTPDNFQSRRPNTSFCFLDIRSPGLGDTAMYLCATSLSTGQKIYGYTFGSGTRLTVV.